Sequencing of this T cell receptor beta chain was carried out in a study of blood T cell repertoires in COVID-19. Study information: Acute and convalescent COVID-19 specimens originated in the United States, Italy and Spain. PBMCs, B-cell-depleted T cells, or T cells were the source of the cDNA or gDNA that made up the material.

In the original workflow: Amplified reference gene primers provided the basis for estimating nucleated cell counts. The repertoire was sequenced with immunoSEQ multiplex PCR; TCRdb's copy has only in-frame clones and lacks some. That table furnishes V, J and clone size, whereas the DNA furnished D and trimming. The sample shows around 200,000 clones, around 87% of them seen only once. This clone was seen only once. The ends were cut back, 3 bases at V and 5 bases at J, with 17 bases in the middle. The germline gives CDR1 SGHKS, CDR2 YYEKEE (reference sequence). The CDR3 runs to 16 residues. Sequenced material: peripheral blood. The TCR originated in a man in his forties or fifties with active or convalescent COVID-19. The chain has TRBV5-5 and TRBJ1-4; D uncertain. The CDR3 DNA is TGTGCCAGCAGCTCTGTCAACCGGGGTTCCAATGAAAAACTGTTTTTT. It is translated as CASSSVNRGSNEKLFF. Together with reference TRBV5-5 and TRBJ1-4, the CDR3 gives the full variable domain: DAGVTQSPTHLIKTRGQQVTLRCSPISGHKSVSWYQQVLGQGPQFIFQYYEKEERGRGNFPDRFSARQFPNYSSELNVNALLLGDSALYLCASSSVNRGSNEKLFFGSGTQLSVL.